Following are 3 T cell receptor beta chains from one sample sequenced in a study of blood T cell repertoires in COVID-19. Measured with immunoSEQ multiplex PCR; TCRdb has only the in-frame clones, and not every one. This table holds around 60,000 clones, 80% to 90% found once. The sequenced sample consisted of peripheral blood. The receptor set was obtained from a woman older than 75 with acute or convalescent COVID-19.

The rearrangement uses TRBV12-3 or TRBV12-4 and TRBJ2-5; no reliable D call. This CDR3 contains 11 residues. V was cut by 6 bases and J by 2 bases, with 4 bases left in between. As DNA, the CDR3 is TGTGCCAGCAGCTCGCAAGAGACCCAGTACTTC. This translates into CASSSQETQYF.

The rearrangement joins TRBV5-1 to TRBJ2-1; 7 bases align to TRBD2. Losses at the gene ends were 0 bases for V and 5 bases for J; bases not matched to a gene: 5. The CDR3 extends over 15 amino acids. Germline V gene data show CDR1 as SGHRS and CDR2 as YFSETQ. The CDR3, as DNA: TGCGCCAGCAGCTTGGCCGGGCGGGGGAACAATGAGCAGTTCTTC. This codes for CASSLAGRGNNEQFF.

The genes are TRBV4-2 and TRBJ1-6; a weak D match, TRBD1 (6 bases). The germline V gene encodes CDR1 LGHNA and CDR2 YNFKEQ. The CDR3 sequence is 15 residues long. Trimming shortened V by 1 base and J by 6 bases, and 10 bases separated the two germline ends. CDR3 sequence: CASSQGGGGNSPLHF. As DNA, the CDR3 is TGTGCCAGCAGCCAAGGGGGGGGCGGTAATTCACCCCTCCACTTT.